This T cell receptor beta chain was retrieved from a study of blood T cell repertoires in COVID-19. The data were produced by immunoSEQ multiplex PCR, yet TCRdb's version contains in-frame clones alone and is incomplete. The table records about 35,000 clones, more than 75% of them present only once. V lost 0 bases and J 3 bases, leaving 8 bases between the germline ends. The CDR3 totals 15 residues. CDR1 is SGHTA and CDR2 is FQGNSA in the germline V gene. This TCR was sampled from a man at least 80 years old with active or convalescent COVID-19. The V and J genes are TRBV7-2 and TRBJ2-2; the D is unclear. Sequenced material: peripheral blood. For the CDR3, the DNA is TGTGCCAGCAGCTTAGCCCTGGGCGACACCGGGGAGCTGTTTTTT. Amino acid sequence: CASSLALGDTGELFF. Complete variable domain (other parts from reference TRBV7-2 and TRBJ2-2): GAGVSQSPSNKVTEKGKDVELRCDPISGHTALYWYRQSLGQGLEFLIYFQGNSAPDKSGLPSDRFSAERTGGSVSTLTIQRTQQEDSAVYLCASSLALGDTGELFFGEGSRLTVL.